This T cell receptor beta chain comes out of a study of blood T cells in healthy people across ages. Combining a sample-barcoded 5' primer with a J-beta primer mix, a second PCR ran for about 6 to 12 cycles. TCRdb reprocessed the 5' RACE reads with MiXCR, giving one entry per CDR3 protein. The data contain about 1.6 million distinct CDR3 sequences, about 35% of them singletons. Each sample yielded at least 6 micrograms of PBMC total RNA. Study-level results: Long-lived donors carried more naive CD4+ cells and greater diversity than aged donors. Per million T cells, TCR beta diversity dropped about linearly as age rose.

CDR1 is MRHNA and CDR2 is SNTAGT in the germline V gene. V was pared by 1 base and J by 6 bases, with 12 bases between. The length of the CDR3 is 14 residues. Comments on this clonotype: No antigen is known for it.

The receptor comes from a woman in her twenties or thirties in good health. This chain joins TRBV6-4 and TRBJ2-5, with a weak D call TRBD2 (5 bases). Material: blood. For the CDR3, the DNA is TGTGCCAGCAGTGACTGTCTACCCGGGAAGACCCAGTACTTC. Protein sequence: CASSDCLPGKTQYF.